Each of the 25 T cell receptor beta chains below was sequenced from the same sample in a study of cytomegalovirus exposure and HLA in healthy donors. The primer mix had 60 Vbeta and 13 Jbeta primers. Data came from immunoSEQ multiplex PCR; TCRdb stores just in-frame clones and leaves some out. The sample yields 200,000 to 250,000 clones, of which the top ten take up roughly 0.98%. The sequenced sample was PBMCs. These receptors all come from a woman in her twenties or thirties in good health and CMV-seropositive.

V is TRBV10-3 and J is TRBJ2-1; 10 bases fit TRBD2. The junction had 7 bases not matched to a gene; V was cut back by 7 bases and J by 7 bases. The CDR3 contains 14 residues. CDR1 and CDR2 (germline): ENHRY, SYGVKD. As DNA, the CDR3 is TGTGCCATCACCAGCGGGGGGGCCCGGAATGAGCAGTTCTTC. The encoded protein is CAITSGGARNEQFF.

V and J are TRBV14 and TRBJ1-5; weak D call: TRBD1 (5 bases). The V gene lost 3 bases and the J gene lost 2 bases, with 11 bases spanning the gap. This CDR3 is 15 amino acids long. In germline, CDR1 is SGHDN, CDR2 FVKESK. In nucleotides, the CDR3 is TGTGCCAGCAGCCAGAACGTGGGGCGCAATCAGCCCCAGCATTTT. Its protein product is CASSQNVGRNQPQHF.

The V and J genes are TRBV27 and TRBJ2-3, with 10 bases that match TRBD2. V dropped 5 bases and J dropped 0; count of bases not matched to a gene: 14. This CDR3 region has 19 residues. Per the germline V gene, CDR1 is MNHEY and CDR2 is SMNVEV (reference sequence). CDR3 bases: TGTGCCAGCAGTGCGAAACCCACGACTAGCGGGCTTAGCACAGATACGCAGTATTTT. Translating gives CASSAKPTTSGLSTDTQYF.

The chain links TRBV28 to TRBJ2-3, with a possible D match to TRBD1 (6 bases). The CDR3 sequence is 15 residues long. V was pared by 7 bases and J by 6 bases, with 20 bases between. The germline V gene has CDR1 MDHEN and CDR2 SYDVKM. The CDR3 DNA reads as TGTGCCAGCATAGTTGGGGGCAGAAAATCCGATACGCAGTATTTT. It translates to CASIVGGRKSDTQYF.

This chain joins TRBV2 and TRBJ2-1; D might be TRBD2 (6 bases). Germline V CDR1 and CDR2: SNHLY, FYNNEI. The CDR3 sequence is 12 residues long. V shed 9 bases and J shed 6 bases, with 12 bases lying between them. CDR3 in amino acids: CAREAGPNEQFF. The CDR3 DNA reads as TGTGCCAGGGAAGCGGGCCCCAATGAGCAGTTCTTC.

The chain has TRBV29-1 and TRBJ2-7; D possibly corresponds to TRBD1 (5 bases). Germline CDR1 and CDR2: SQVTM and ANQGSEA. CDR3 length: 12 residues. With 3 bases removed from V and 1 base from J, the gap between germline ends came to 7 bases. The CDR3 is CSVESGSYEQYF. CDR3 bases: TGCAGCGTTGAGTCAGGGTCCTACGAGCAGTACTTC.

V gene TRBV21-1 combines with J gene TRBJ1-1. TRBV21-1 constitutes a pseudogene. The CDR3 is made up of 18 amino acids. CDR3 region: CASSRSSPGPPGDTEAFF. CDR3 coding DNA: TGTGCCAGCAGCAGGTCCTCTCCGGGTCCGCCGGGAGACACTGAAGCTTTCTTT.

The V gene is TRBV28, the J gene TRBJ1-1; TRBD1 aligns across 7 bases. The V gene's germline CDR1 is MDHEN and CDR2 SYDVKM. The CDR3 runs to 15 residues. V lost 3 bases, J lost 3 bases, and 7 bases stayed unmatched. CDR3 bases: TGTGCCAGCAGTTTGTACAGGGGAGTGGACACTGAAGCTTTCTTT. Translating it yields CASSLYRGVDTEAFF.

The chain employs TRBV4-3 and TRBJ1-2; 7 bases line up with TRBD1. Germline trimming cut 3 bases from V and 2 bases from J; bases unmatched to any gene: 15. This CDR3 is built from 18 residues. Germline V gene sequence: CDR1 LGHNA, CDR2 YSLEER. The CDR3 sequence is CASSHLEGRDSGNYGYTF. The CDR3 DNA reads TGCGCCAGCAGCCACCTCGAAGGTCGGGACAGCGGGAACTATGGCTACACCTTC.

The chain joins TRBV5-1 to TRBJ2-5; the D gene is possibly TRBD1 (7 bases). From germline, CDR1 is SGHRS and CDR2 YFSETQ. The CDR3 contains 15 residues. Trimming removed 4 bases at V and 5 bases at J, with 18 bases between. The DNA of the CDR3 is TGCGCCAGCAGCGCAGGGGCCGGGGGACAGGAGACCCAGTACTTC. Translating gives CASSAGAGGQETQYF.

V usage is TRBV18 and J usage is TRBJ2-3, with D perhaps TRBD2 (5 bases). The CDR3 totals 16 residues. Germline V gene lookup returns CDR1 KGHSH and CDR2 LQKENI. V gave up 4 bases and J gave up 0 bases, with 14 bases separating them. The CDR3 is CASSLTGGPSTDTQYF. As DNA, the CDR3 is TGTGCCAGCTCACTAACGGGCGGGCCTAGCACAGATACGCAGTATTTT.

The chain uses TRBV6-5 and TRBJ1-1; D is unresolved. CDR1 is MNHEY and CDR2 is SVGAGI in the germline V gene. V was cut by 5 bases and J by 4 bases, with 11 bases left in between. The CDR3 consists of 13 residues. In DNA, the CDR3 is TGTGCCAGCAGTCGTAGTCATTTCACTGAAGCTTTCTTT. The encoded protein is CASSRSHFTEAFF.

The V and J genes are TRBV27 and TRBJ1-6; 9 bases fit TRBD1. From germline, CDR1 is MNHEY and CDR2 SMNVEV (reference sequence). The CDR3 has 17 residues. Germline trimming cut 5 bases from V and 10 bases from J; bases unmatched to any gene: 15. The CDR3, as DNA: TGTGCCAGCAGTATCAACACCCCGGGACAGGGTGTATCACCCCTCCACTTT. Its protein is CASSINTPGQGVSPLHF.

V gene TRBV15 combines with J gene TRBJ2-7; TRBD1 might be the D (6 bases). CDR3 size: 14 residues. V dropped 0 bases and J dropped 3 bases, with 9 bases sitting between them. Germline V gene data show CDR1 as LNHNV and CDR2 as YYDKDF (reference sequence). CDR3 sequence (DNA): TGTGCCACCAGCAGAGAAGGGGGAAACTACGAGCAGTACTTC. Its protein product is CATSREGGNYEQYF.

The V call is TRBV7-9, the J call TRBJ1-1; D call uncertain. This CDR3 region has 13 residues. Trimming pared 1 base from V and 5 bases from J, leaving 8 bases between. CDR1 is SEHNR, CDR2 FQNEAQ, per germline (reference sequence). CDR3 DNA: TGTGCCAGCAGCTTAGACTCGGGTACTGAAGCTTTCTTT. Residues: CASSLDSGTEAFF.

This chain links TRBV4-1 with TRBJ1-2; D perhaps matches TRBD1 (6 bases). The V gene lost 4 bases and the J gene lost 8 bases, with 20 bases spanning the gap. Per the germline V gene, CDR1 is MGHRA and CDR2 is YSYEKL. This CDR3 has 15 residues. CDR3 sequence reads: CASSRLNRAPGGYTF. The CDR3, as DNA: TGCGCCAGCAGCCGTCTAAACAGGGCCCCGGGCGGCTACACCTTC.

Note on this clone: The same CDR3 arises from other DNA sequences in this sample as well. V is TRBV19 and J is TRBJ1-1; 9 bases match TRBD1. There are 18 residues in the CDR3. The V and J ends lost 6 bases and 1 base, in that order; junction bases with no gene match: 15. Germline values: CDR1 LNHDA, CDR2 SQIVND (reference sequence). The CDR3 nucleotides read TGTGCCAGTAGACCCGAGGGGACAGGGCTGATATCGAACACTGAAGCTTTCTTT. Translation: CASRPEGTGLISNTEAFF.

The V and J genes are TRBV29-1 and TRBJ2-3; TRBD2 matches 15 bases. V shed 6 bases and J 4 bases; nucleotides not matched to a gene: 5. This CDR3 has 15 residues. Germline V gene data show CDR1 as SQVTM and CDR2 as ANQGSEA. The CDR3 DNA is TGCAGCGTCGAGCGGACTAGCGGGAGGGCAGATACGCAGTATTTT. Encoded protein: CSVERTSGRADTQYF.

The chain is built from TRBV2 and TRBJ2-7, with TRBD2 as a possible D gene (6 bases). Trimming took 2 bases from V and 3 from J, leaving 8 bases between them. The V gene's germline CDR1 is SNHLY and CDR2 FYNNEI. The length of the CDR3 is 13 residues. This chain's CDR3 is CASSERGGYEQYF. The CDR3 DNA sequence: TGTGCCAGCAGTGAACGGGGAGGCTACGAGCAGTACTTC.

The chain links TRBV2 to TRBJ2-6, with 9 bases identical to TRBD1. This CDR3 contains 19 residues. After removal of 5 bases from V and 2 bases from J, the junction contained 13 bases not matched to a gene. CDR1 SNHLY and CDR2 FYNNEI come from the germline V gene. In DNA, the CDR3 is TGTGCCAGCAGTCCTAGGGGGGGGACAGGGAAAACTGGGGCCAACGTCCTGACTTTC. This codes for CASSPRGGTGKTGANVLTF. Supplemented by reference TRBV2 and TRBJ2-6, the full variable domain reads EPEVTQTPSHQVTQMGQEVILRCVPISNHLYFYWYRQILGQKVEFLVSFYNNEISEKSEIFDDQFSVERPDGSNFTLKIRSTKLEDSAMYFCASSPRGGTGKTGANVLTFGAGSRLTVL.

This rearrangement joins TRBV19 to TRBJ2-5; 7 bases align to TRBD1. V was pared by 2 bases and J by 5 bases, with 8 bases of the junction left unmatched. The CDR3 covers 15 residues. Germline loops: CDR1 LNHDA, CDR2 SQIVND (reference sequence). Written as DNA, the CDR3 is TGTGCCAGTAGTATATCCCCAGGGGGTGGGGAGACCCAGTACTTC. Its protein is CASSISPGGGETQYF.

The V and J genes are TRBV6-1 and TRBJ2-3; D call uncertain. Trimming shortened V by 1 base and J by 6 bases, and 8 bases separated the two germline ends. Germline CDR1 is MNHNS and CDR2 is SASEGT. The CDR3 spans 13 residues. This CDR3 is CASSEVGPDTQYF. The CDR3 nucleotides are TGTGCCAGCAGTGAAGTCGGTCCGGATACGCAGTATTTT.

The V call is TRBV7-8, the J call TRBJ1-4; TRBD1 matches 9 bases. V lost 3 bases, J lost 4 bases, and 6 bases stayed unmatched. Germline CDR1 is SGHVS and CDR2 is FQNEAQ. The CDR3 extends over 16 amino acids. This CDR3 reads CASSFGQGFSNEKLFF. The CDR3, as DNA: TGTGCCAGCAGCTTTGGACAGGGGTTTAGTAATGAAAAACTGTTTTTT.

The J gene is TRBJ1-2, the V gene TRBV7-2; possible D gene TRBD1, 5 bases. V was clipped by 1 base and J by 1 base, with 13 bases between them. Germline V CDR1 and CDR2: SGHTA, FQGNSA. The CDR3 runs to 16 residues. The DNA of the CDR3 is TGTGCCAGCAGCTTAGATGCGGCAGGGTTTAACTATGGCTACACCTTC. This gives the protein CASSLDAAGFNYGYTF.

The chain employs TRBV7-9 and TRBJ1-4; tentatively, D is TRBD1 (6 bases). V lost 8 bases to trimming and J lost 1 base, with 11 bases between them. The CDR3 is made up of 14 amino acids. CDR1 and CDR2 (germline): SEHNR, FQNEAQ (reference sequence). CDR3 sequence reads: CASDTGQTNEKLFF. In DNA, the CDR3 is TGTGCCAGCGACACAGGGCAAACTAATGAAAAACTGTTTTTT.